These 9 T cell receptor beta chains were sequenced from one sample in a study of blood T cell repertoires in COVID-19. The table came from immunoSEQ multiplex PCR; TCRdb's copy has only in-frame clones and leaves some out. The table lists around 94,000 clones, 75% to 90% of them singletons, with approximately 1.8% in the top ten. Sequencing used peripheral blood. Receptor source: an elderly man with acute or convalescent COVID-19.

This rearrangement joins TRBV19 to TRBJ2-7; 7 nucleotides match TRBD1. The CDR3 covers 13 residues. The trim removed 8 bases at V and 2 bases at J, leaving 6 bases unmatched. Germline V gene lookup returns CDR1 LNHDA and CDR2 SQIVND (reference sequence). The CDR3 nucleotides are TGTGCCAGTCGAAGGGACAGTACCTACGAGCAGTACTTC. Translated, it gives CASRRDSTYEQYF.

The chain links TRBV19 to TRBJ1-1; 7 positions match TRBD1. V shed 10 bases and J 4 bases; nucleotides not matched to a gene: 6. From germline, CDR1 is LNHDA and CDR2 SQIVND (reference sequence). The length of the CDR3 is 12 residues. This CDR3 is CATKTGSTEAFF. The CDR3 DNA reads TGTGCCACGAAGACAGGGAGCACTGAAGCTTTCTTT. Filled out from reference TRBV19 and TRBJ1-1, the complete variable domain reads DGGITQSPKYLFRKEGQNVTLSCEQNLNHDAMYWYRQDPGQGLRLIYYSQIVNDFQKGDIAEGYSVSREKKESFPLTVTSAQKNPTAFYLCATKTGSTEAFFGQGTRLTVV.

The sample holds one count of this clone. The J gene is TRBJ2-1, the V gene TRBV3-1 (or the pseudogene TRBV3-2), with 11 bases that match TRBD2. The germline V gene encodes CDR1 LGHDT and CDR2 YNNKEL (reference sequence). The CDR3 is made up of 16 amino acids. V lost 0 bases to trimming and J lost 7 bases; unmatched junction nucleotides: 5. In nucleotides, the CDR3 is TGTGCCAGCAGCCAAGATGTTAGCGGGAGGGCGAATGAGCAGTTCTTC. It encodes CASSQDVSGRANEQFF.

A single count supports this clone. The chain carries TRBV18 and TRBJ1-2, with 12 bases lining up with TRBD1. V was pared by 3 bases and J by 8 bases, with 7 bases of the junction left unmatched. The CDR3 is 15 amino acids. The V gene's germline CDR1 is KGHSH and CDR2 LQKENI. DNA for the CDR3: TGTGCCAGCTCACCGTCCGGGACAGGGGGCGAGGGCTACACCTTC. Protein product: CASSPSGTGGEGYTF.

The chain couples TRBV15 to TRBJ2-7; tentative D call: TRBD1 (5 bases). Germline assignment: CDR1 LNHNV and CDR2 YYDKDF (reference sequence). V was cut by 2 bases and J by 4 bases, with 9 bases left in between. The CDR3 loop spans 13 amino acids. CDR3 in DNA: TGTGCCACCAGCAGATCGACAGATTACGAGCAGTACTTC. Residues: CATSRSTDYEQYF.

The chain links TRBV7-9 to TRBJ2-2, with 7 bases fitting TRBD2. The CDR3 contains 15 residues. From germline, CDR1 is SEHNR and CDR2 FQNEAQ (reference sequence). The V segment lost 5 bases and the J segment 0 bases; nucleotides outside the gene matches: 3. CDR3 residues: CASSAGLANTGELFF. DNA of the CDR3: TGTGCCAGCAGCGCCGGACTAGCGAACACCGGGGAGCTGTTTTTT.

The V call is TRBV6-5, the J call TRBJ1-2; TRBD1 might be the D (6 bases). The CDR3 loop spans 13 amino acids. Trimming took 6 bases from V and 8 from J, leaving 16 bases between them. CDR1 and CDR2 (germline): MNHEY, SVGAGI. The CDR3 region has the DNA TGTGCCAGCAGCCCCACAGGGAACAGGGGCTACACCTTC. It translates to CASSPTGNRGYTF.

V and J are TRBV21-1 and TRBJ2-4; the table's D gene call, TRBD1, was not cross checked with the DNA. TRBV21-1 is marked as a pseudogene. There are 17 residues in the CDR3. The CDR3 loop reads CASIRRVVDMAKNIQYF. CDR3 bases: TGTGCCAGCATCAGGCGCGTCGTGGACATGGCCAAAAACATTCAGTACTTC.

The gene calls are TRBV2 and TRBJ2-5; D is ambiguous. V lost 4 bases and J 2 bases, leaving 11 bases between the germline ends. The CDR3 covers 14 residues. The germline gives CDR1 SNHLY, CDR2 FYNNEI. This CDR3 reads CASSVWAAQETQYF. In DNA, the CDR3 is TGTGCCAGCAGTGTTTGGGCCGCGCAAGAGACCCAGTACTTC.